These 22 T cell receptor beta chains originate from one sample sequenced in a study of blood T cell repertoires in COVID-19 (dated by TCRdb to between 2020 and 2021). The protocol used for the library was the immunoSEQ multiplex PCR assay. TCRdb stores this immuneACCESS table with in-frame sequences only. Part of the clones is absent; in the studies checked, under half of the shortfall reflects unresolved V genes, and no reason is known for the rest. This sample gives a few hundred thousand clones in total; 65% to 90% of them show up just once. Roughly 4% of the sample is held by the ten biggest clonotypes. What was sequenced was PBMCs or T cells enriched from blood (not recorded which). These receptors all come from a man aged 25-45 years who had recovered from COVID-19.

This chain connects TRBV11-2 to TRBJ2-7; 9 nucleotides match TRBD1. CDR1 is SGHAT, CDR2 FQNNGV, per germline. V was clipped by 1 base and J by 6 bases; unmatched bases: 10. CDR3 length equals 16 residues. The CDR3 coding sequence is TGTGCCAGCAGCTTAGGGGCTGGACAGGGGCGCCCCGAGCAGTACTTC. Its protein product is CASSLGAGQGRPEQYF.

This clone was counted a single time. For the CDR3, the DNA is TGTGCCAGCAGCCGCGGGACAGGTAGCTACGAGCAGTACTTC. This encodes CASSRGTGSYEQYF. The chain couples TRBV27 to TRBJ2-7; 8 nucleotides agree with TRBD1. The germline gives CDR1 MNHEY, CDR2 SMNVEV (reference sequence). With V trimmed by 6 bases and J by 3 bases, 7 bases remained unmatched. The CDR3 runs 14 residues.

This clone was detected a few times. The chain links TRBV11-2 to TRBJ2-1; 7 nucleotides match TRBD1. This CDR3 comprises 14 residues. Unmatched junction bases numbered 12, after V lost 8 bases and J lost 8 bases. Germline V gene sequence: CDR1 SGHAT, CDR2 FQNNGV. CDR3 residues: CASRGQAAGDEQFF. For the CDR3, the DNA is TGTGCCAGCCGAGGACAGGCTGCCGGAGATGAGCAGTTCTTC.

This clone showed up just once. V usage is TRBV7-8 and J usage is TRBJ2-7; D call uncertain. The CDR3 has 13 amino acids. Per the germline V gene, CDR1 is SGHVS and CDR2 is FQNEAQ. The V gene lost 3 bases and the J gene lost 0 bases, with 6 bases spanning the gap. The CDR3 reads CASSFGSSYEQYF. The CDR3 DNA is TGTGCCAGCAGCTTCGGTAGCTCCTACGAGCAGTACTTC.

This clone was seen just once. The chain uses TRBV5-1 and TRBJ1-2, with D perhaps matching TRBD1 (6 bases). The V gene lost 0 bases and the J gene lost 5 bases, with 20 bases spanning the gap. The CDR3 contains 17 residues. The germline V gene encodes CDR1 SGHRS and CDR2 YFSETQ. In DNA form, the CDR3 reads TGCGCCAGCAGCTTGGAGGCCGGGTGGGCAGGGGCATATGGCTACACCTTC. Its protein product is CASSLEAGWAGAYGYTF.

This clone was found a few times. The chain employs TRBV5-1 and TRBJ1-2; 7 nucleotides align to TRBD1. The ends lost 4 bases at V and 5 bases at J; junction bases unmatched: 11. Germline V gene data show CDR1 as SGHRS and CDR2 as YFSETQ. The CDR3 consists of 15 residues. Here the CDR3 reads CASSPDGTEYYGYTF. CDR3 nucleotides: TGCGCCAGCAGCCCGGACGGGACAGAGTATTATGGCTACACCTTC. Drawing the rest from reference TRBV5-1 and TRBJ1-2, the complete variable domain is KAGVTQTPRYLIKTRGQQVTLSCSPISGHRSVSWYQQTPGQGLQFLFEYFSETQRNKGNFPGRFSGRQFSNSRSEMNVSTLELGDSALYLCASSPDGTEYYGYTFGSGTRLTVV.

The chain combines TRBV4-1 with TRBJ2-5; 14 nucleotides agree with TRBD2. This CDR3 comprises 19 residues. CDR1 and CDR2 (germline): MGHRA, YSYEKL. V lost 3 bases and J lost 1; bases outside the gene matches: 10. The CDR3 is CASSHPGLAGGPTQETQYF. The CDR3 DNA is TGCGCCAGCAGCCACCCAGGACTAGCGGGGGGTCCTACCCAAGAGACCCAGTACTTC.

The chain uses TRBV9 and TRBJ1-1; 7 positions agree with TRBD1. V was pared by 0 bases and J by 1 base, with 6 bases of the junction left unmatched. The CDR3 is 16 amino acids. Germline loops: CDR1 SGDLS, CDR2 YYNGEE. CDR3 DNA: TGTGCCAGCAGCGTAGAGGGGGCGCCCCCGAACACTGAAGCTTTCTTT. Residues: CASSVEGAPPNTEAFF.

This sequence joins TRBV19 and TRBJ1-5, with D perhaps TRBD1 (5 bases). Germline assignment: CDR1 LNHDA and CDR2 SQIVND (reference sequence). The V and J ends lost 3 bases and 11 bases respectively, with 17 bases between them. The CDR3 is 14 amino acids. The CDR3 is CASSIGGVIRAQHF. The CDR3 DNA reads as TGTGCCAGTAGTATCGGAGGGGTGATAAGGGCCCAGCATTTT. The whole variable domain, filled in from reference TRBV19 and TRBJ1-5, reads DGGITQSPKYLFRKEGQNVTLSCEQNLNHDAMYWYRQDPGQGLRLIYYSQIVNDFQKGDIAEGYSVSREKKESFPLTVTSAQKNPTAFYLCASSIGGVIRAQHFGDGTRLSIL.

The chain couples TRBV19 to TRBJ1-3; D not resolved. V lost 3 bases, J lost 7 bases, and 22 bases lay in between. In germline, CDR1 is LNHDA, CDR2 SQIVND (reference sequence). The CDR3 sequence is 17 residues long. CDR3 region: CASSIPRERLLGNTIYF. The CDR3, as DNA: TGTGCCAGTAGTATCCCACGGGAGAGGTTATTAGGGAACACCATATATTTT.

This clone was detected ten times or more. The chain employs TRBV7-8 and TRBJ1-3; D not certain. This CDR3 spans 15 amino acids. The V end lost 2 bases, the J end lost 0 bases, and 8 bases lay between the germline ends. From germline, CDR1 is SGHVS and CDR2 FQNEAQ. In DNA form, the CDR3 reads TGTGCCAGCAGCTTAAGGCGGCTCTCTGGAAACACCATATATTTT. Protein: CASSLRRLSGNTIYF.

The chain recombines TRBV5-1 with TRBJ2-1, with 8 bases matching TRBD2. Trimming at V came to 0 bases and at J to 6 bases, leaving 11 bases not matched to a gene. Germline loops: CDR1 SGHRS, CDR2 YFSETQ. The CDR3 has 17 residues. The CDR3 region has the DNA TGCGCCAGCAGCTTGGGGGCCGGGACTAGAGGCTCCAATGAGCAGTTCTTC. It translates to CASSLGAGTRGSNEQFF.

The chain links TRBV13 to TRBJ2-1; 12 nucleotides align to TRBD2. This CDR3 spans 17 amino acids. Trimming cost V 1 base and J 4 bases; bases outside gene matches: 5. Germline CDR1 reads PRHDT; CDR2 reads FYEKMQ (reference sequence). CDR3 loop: CASSLASGRGLYNEQFF. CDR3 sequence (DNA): TGTGCCAGCAGCTTAGCTAGCGGGAGGGGGCTTTACAATGAGCAGTTCTTC.

The CDR3 nucleotides are TGCAGCGTTGCAGGGGGCGGCACAGATACGCAGTATTTT. Translation: CSVAGGGTDTQYF. The chain combines TRBV29-1 with TRBJ2-3, with 8 bases that match TRBD1. Unmatched junction bases numbered 1, after V lost 4 bases and J lost 1 base. The germline gives CDR1 SQVTM, CDR2 ANQGSEA. The CDR3 is made up of 13 amino acids.

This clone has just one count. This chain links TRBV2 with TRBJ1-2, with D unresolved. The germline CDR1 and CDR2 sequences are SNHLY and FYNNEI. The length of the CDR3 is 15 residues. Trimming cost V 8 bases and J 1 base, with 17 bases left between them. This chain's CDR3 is CASPREREDNYGYTF. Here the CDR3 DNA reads TGTGCCAGCCCAAGAGAGAGGGAGGATAACTATGGCTACACCTTC.

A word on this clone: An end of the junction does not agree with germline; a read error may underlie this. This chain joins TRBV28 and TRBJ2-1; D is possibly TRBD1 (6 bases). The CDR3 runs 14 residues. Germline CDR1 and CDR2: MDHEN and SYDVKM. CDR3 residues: CASSAGTPTMSKVF. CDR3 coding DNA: TGTGCCAGCAGTGCCGGGACACCTACGATGAGCAAGGTCTTC. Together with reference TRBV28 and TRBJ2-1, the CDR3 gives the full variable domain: DVKVTQSSRYLVKRTGEKVFLECVQDMDHENMFWYRQDPGLGLRLIYFSYDVKMKEKGDIPEGYSVSREKKERFSLILESASTNQTSMYLCASSAGTPTMSKVFGPGTRLTVL.

The CDR3 reads CASRLRVPPGDYGYTF. The CDR3 DNA follows: TGTGCAAGTCGCTTACGAGTCCCTCCAGGCGATTATGGCTACACCTTC. The rearrangement uses TRBV12-2 and TRBJ1-2; the table gives TRBD1 as D, unverified against the DNA. TRBV12-2 is tagged as a pseudogene. The CDR3 length is 16 residues.

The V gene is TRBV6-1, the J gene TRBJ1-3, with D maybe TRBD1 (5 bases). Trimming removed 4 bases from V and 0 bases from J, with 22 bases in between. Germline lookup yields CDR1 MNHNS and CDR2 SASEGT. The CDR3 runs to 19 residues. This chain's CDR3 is CASSGQGNYLISSGNTIYF. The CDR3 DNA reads TGTGCCAGCAGTGGGCAGGGAAATTACCTCATTAGCTCTGGAAACACCATATATTTT.

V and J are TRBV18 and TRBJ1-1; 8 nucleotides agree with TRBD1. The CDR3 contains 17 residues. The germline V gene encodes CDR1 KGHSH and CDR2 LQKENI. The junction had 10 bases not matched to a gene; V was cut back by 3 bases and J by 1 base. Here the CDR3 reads CASSPMPTGQANTEAFF. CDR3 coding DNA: TGTGCCAGCTCACCTATGCCCACGGGACAGGCGAACACTGAAGCTTTCTTT.

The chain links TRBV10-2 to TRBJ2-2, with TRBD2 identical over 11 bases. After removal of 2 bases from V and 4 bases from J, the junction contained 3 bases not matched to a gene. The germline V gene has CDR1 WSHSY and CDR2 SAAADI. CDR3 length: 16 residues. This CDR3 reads CASSEIAGGSTGELFF. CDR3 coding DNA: TGCGCCAGCAGTGAGATAGCGGGGGGGAGCACCGGGGAGCTGTTTTTT.

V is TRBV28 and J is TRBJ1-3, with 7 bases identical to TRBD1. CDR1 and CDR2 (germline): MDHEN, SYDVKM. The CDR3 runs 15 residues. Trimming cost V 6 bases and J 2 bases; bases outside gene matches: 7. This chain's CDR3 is CASSLQGSPGNTIYF. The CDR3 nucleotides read TGTGCCAGCAGCTTACAGGGGAGCCCTGGAAACACCATATATTTT.

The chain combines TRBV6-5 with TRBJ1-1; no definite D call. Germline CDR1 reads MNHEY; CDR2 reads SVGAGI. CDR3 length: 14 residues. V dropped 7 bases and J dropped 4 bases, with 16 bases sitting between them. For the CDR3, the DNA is TGTGCCAGCACCGAGGTAGGAGGAAGCACTGAAGCTTTCTTT. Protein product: CASTEVGGSTEAFF.